This T cell receptor beta chain was captured by sequencing in a study of control samples from healthy donors and cancer patients. The table lists this clone with a few counts. The CDR3 consists of 11 residues. Trimming removed 3 bases at V and 8 bases at J, with 7 bases between. The germline V gene has CDR1 GTSNPN and CDR2 SVGIG (reference sequence). This table comes from immunoSEQ multiplex PCR, and its TCRdb copy is limited to in-frame clones, with some not included. The sample records about 98,000 clones, 79% being singletons. The sample comprised blood. This chain uses TRBV30 with TRBJ2-2; D call uncertain. The origin of this receptor is a woman under 40 in good health. CDR3 region: CAWSPQGELFF. Written as DNA, the CDR3 is TGTGCCTGGAGCCCTCAGGGGGAGCTGTTTTTT.